At least ten counts were recorded for the clone carrying this T cell receptor (beta chain). This sample stems from a study of T-cell reconstitution after alpha-beta-depleted transplantation in children. The germline V gene has CDR1 ENHRY and CDR2 SYGVKD. The V end was cut by 0 bases, the J end by 0 bases, with 8 bases between. The CDR3 length is 15 residues. Unique molecular identifiers were incorporated into the prepared TCRbeta library. MiXCR, run by TCRdb on the PCR reads, gives a single entry per CDR3 protein. Of around 680,000 distinct CDR3 sequences listed, 15% to 20% are singletons. This clonotype was sampled from a human donor who donated a stem cell graft to a child with acute myeloid leukemia. This specimen consisted of PBMCs from the stem cell graft donor, obtained from the stem cell graft. The chain has TRBV10-3 and TRBJ2-5, with a tentative D call TRBD1 (5 bases). The CDR3 protein is CAISESGRNQETQYF. The DNA of the CDR3 is TGTGCCATCAGTGAGTCGGGGCGGAACCAAGAGACCCAGTACTTC.